This T cell receptor (beta chain) was recorded in a study of cytomegalovirus exposure and HLA in healthy donors. Germline-derived CDR1 and CDR2 are MNHEY and SVGAGI. After removal of 10 bases from V and 4 bases from J, the junction contained 7 bases not matched to a gene. The CDR3 length is 13 residues. 13 Jbeta primers and 60 Vbeta primers were used for the PCR. Measured with immunoSEQ multiplex PCR; TCRdb has only the in-frame clones, and not every one. The listing records 55,000 to 75,000 clones. The receptor was derived from a young woman in good health and CMV-seronegative. The chain uses TRBV6-5 and TRBJ2-7, with 10 bases that match TRBD1. Sequences were obtained from PBMCs. The CDR3 loop is CATMRDRGYEQYF. CDR3 DNA: TGTGCCACGATGAGGGACAGGGGTTACGAGCAGTACTTC.